Listed below are T cell receptor beta chains from one sample, sequenced in a study of blood T cell repertoires in COVID-19. Some clones are missing from TCRdb's copy, which holds only in-frame ones; the method was immunoSEQ multiplex PCR. The sample lists tens of thousands of clones, approximately 80% seen once, with roughly a fifth in the top ten. The sequenced sample was peripheral blood. The receptor set was obtained from an elderly woman with acute or convalescent COVID-19. Each CDR3 is given with its conserved first and last residue. The order of the fields is J gene, clone size, V gene, D gene, CDR3 protein, CDR3 DNA. A D gene is named only where the DNA matches it firmly. Size is omitted from some rows. Given values are once, few, many or a class for expanded clones.

J gene: TRBJ1-1; clone size: -; V gene: TRBV6-5; D gene: TRBD1; CDR3 protein: CASSPQTGGDTEAFF; CDR3 DNA: TGTGCCAGCAGTCCCCAGACAGGGGGGGACACTGAAGCTTTCTTT
J gene: TRBJ2-3; clone size: -; V gene: TRBV19; D gene: -; CDR3 protein: CASSIPGVAGTDTQYF; CDR3 DNA: TGTGCCAGTAGTATCCCCGGCGTAGCGGGCACAGATACGCAGTATTTT
J gene: TRBJ2-1; clone size: once; V gene: TRBV27; D gene: TRBD2; CDR3 protein: CASSPGLAGANEQFF; CDR3 DNA: TGTGCCAGCAGTCCGGGACTAGCGGGAGCGAATGAGCAGTTCTTC
J gene: TRBJ2-1; clone size: -; V gene: TRBV20-1; D gene: TRBD2; CDR3 protein: CSASGPSGRAGNEQFF; CDR3 DNA: TGCAGTGCTAGTGGGCCTAGCGGGAGGGCCGGCAATGAGCAGTTCTTC
J gene: TRBJ2-7; clone size: -; V gene: TRBV5-5; D gene: TRBD2; CDR3 protein: CASTIIAGRHEQYF; CDR3 DNA: TGTGCCAGCACCATTATAGCGGGGAGGCACGAGCAGTACTTC
J gene: TRBJ2-2; clone size: -; V gene: TRBV27; D gene: -; CDR3 protein: CASREREYTGELFF; CDR3 DNA: TGTGCCAGCAGAGAGAGGGAGTACACCGGGGAGCTGTTTTTT
J gene: TRBJ2-6; clone size: -; V gene: TRBV19; D gene: -; CDR3 protein: CASSPPGTSSGANVLTF; CDR3 DNA: TGTGCCAGTAGTCCCCCCGGGACAAGCTCTGGGGCCAACGTCCTGACTTTC
J gene: TRBJ1-1; clone size: -; V gene: TRBV6-5; D gene: -; CDR3 protein: CASSYVGRVNTEAFF; CDR3 DNA: TGTGCCAGCAGTTACGTCGGCAGGGTGAACACTGAAGCTTTCTTT
J gene: TRBJ2-1; clone size: few; V gene: TRBV19; D gene: -; CDR3 protein: CASSMGASSYNEQFF; CDR3 DNA: TGTGCCAGTAGTATGGGGGCGAGCTCCTACAATGAGCAGTTCTTC
J gene: TRBJ1-5; clone size: -; V gene: TRBV29-1; D gene: -; CDR3 protein: CSVPPRLQPQHF; CDR3 DNA: TGCAGCGTGCCCCCAAGACTTCAGCCCCAGCATTTT
J gene: TRBJ2-3; clone size: -; V gene: TRBV5-6; D gene: -; CDR3 protein: CASSGVTSDTQYF; CDR3 DNA: TGTGCCAGCAGTGGAGTCACGTCAGATACGCAGTATTTT
J gene: TRBJ2-7; clone size: -; V gene: TRBV9; D gene: -; CDR3 protein: CASSPGIAYEQYF; CDR3 DNA: TGTGCCAGCAGCCCCGGGATAGCCTACGAGCAGTACTTC
J gene: TRBJ1-1; clone size: -; V gene: TRBV14; D gene: -; CDR3 protein: CASSREPDTEAFF; CDR3 DNA: TGTGCCAGCAGCCGGGAGCCAGACACTGAAGCTTTCTTT
J gene: TRBJ1-4; clone size: once; V gene: TRBV5-1; D gene: -; CDR3 protein: CASSLGQGNEKLFF; CDR3 DNA: TGCGCCAGCAGCCTAGGGCAGGGTAATGAAAAACTGTTTTTT
J gene: TRBJ2-1; clone size: -; V gene: TRBV7-9; D gene: -; CDR3 protein: CASSSIAASSYNEQFF; CDR3 DNA: TGTGCCAGCAGCTCAATAGCGGCTTCCTCCTACAATGAGCAGTTCTTC
J gene: TRBJ1-1; clone size: -; V gene: TRBV10-3; D gene: -; CDR3 protein: CAITQQAMNTEAFF; CDR3 DNA: TGTGCCATCACCCAACAGGCAATGAACACTGAAGCTTTCTTT
J gene: TRBJ1-2; clone size: -; V gene: TRBV6-5; D gene: -; CDR3 protein: CASSYSGLLGGYTF; CDR3 DNA: TGTGCCAGCAGTTACTCGGGACTATTAGGTGGCTACACCTTC
J gene: TRBJ1-3; clone size: -; V gene: TRBV7-6; D gene: TRBD1; CDR3 protein: CASSPYRDSRLSGNTIYF; CDR3 DNA: TGTGCCAGCAGCCCTTATCGGGACAGCCGACTCTCTGGAAACACCATATATTTT
J gene: TRBJ2-7; clone size: few; V gene: TRBV19; D gene: TRBD2; CDR3 protein: CASSSPGLAGGPTGEQYF; CDR3 DNA: TGTGCCAGTAGTTCACCGGGACTAGCGGGAGGGCCTACCGGCGAGCAGTACTTC
J gene: TRBJ1-4; clone size: -; V gene: TRBV11-2; D gene: -; CDR3 protein: CASSLDSVSEKLFF; CDR3 DNA: TGTGCCAGCAGCTTAGATTCCGTGAGCGAAAAACTGTTTTTT
J gene: TRBJ2-7; clone size: -; V gene: TRBV12-3/TRBV12-4; D gene: -; CDR3 protein: CASSLAAAGEQYF; CDR3 DNA: TGTGCCAGCAGTTTAGCGGCGGCGGGTGAGCAGTACTTC
J gene: TRBJ2-2; clone size: -; V gene: TRBV7-9; D gene: -; CDR3 protein: CASSPDSLTGELFF; CDR3 DNA: TGTGCCAGCAGCCCAGACAGTCTCACCGGGGAGCTGTTTTTT
J gene: TRBJ2-2; clone size: -; V gene: TRBV6-6; D gene: -; CDR3 protein: CASSPPGTQYTGELFF; CDR3 DNA: TGTGCCAGCAGCCCTCCCGGGACTCAATACACCGGGGAGCTGTTTTTT
J gene: TRBJ2-2; clone size: -; V gene: TRBV14; D gene: -; CDR3 protein: CASSQQTANTGELFF; CDR3 DNA: TGTGCCAGCAGCCAACAGACAGCGAACACCGGGGAGCTGTTTTTT
J gene: TRBJ2-1; clone size: -; V gene: TRBV2; D gene: -; CDR3 protein: CASLTDRPSSYNEQFF; CDR3 DNA: TGTGCCAGCCTGACAGACAGGCCTAGCTCCTACAATGAGCAGTTCTTC
J gene: TRBJ2-2; clone size: -; V gene: TRBV5-1; D gene: -; CDR3 protein: CASSLATDTGELFF; CDR3 DNA: TGCGCCAGCAGCTTGGCCACGGACACCGGGGAGCTGTTTTTT
J gene: TRBJ2-1; clone size: -; V gene: TRBV27; D gene: TRBD1; CDR3 protein: CASSSSTGIYNEQFF; CDR3 DNA: TGTGCCAGCAGTTCATCGACAGGGATTTACAATGAGCAGTTCTTC
J gene: TRBJ2-5; clone size: -; V gene: TRBV10-3; D gene: TRBD2; CDR3 protein: CAINPVAGGRETQYF; CDR3 DNA: TGTGCCATCAACCCTGTAGCGGGAGGGAGGGAGACCCAGTACTTC
J gene: TRBJ2-1; clone size: -; V gene: TRBV20-1; D gene: -; CDR3 protein: CSASEGGASEYNEQFF; CDR3 DNA: TGCAGTGCTAGTGAAGGCGGGGCTAGCGAGTACAATGAGCAGTTCTTC
J gene: TRBJ1-2; clone size: few; V gene: TRBV7-2; D gene: TRBD1; CDR3 protein: CASSSQGTGSYGYTF; CDR3 DNA: TGTGCCAGCAGCTCACAAGGGACAGGGAGCTATGGCTACACCTTC
J gene: TRBJ1-2; clone size: -; V gene: TRBV6-5; D gene: TRBD1; CDR3 protein: CASSYRPRTGVGGYTF; CDR3 DNA: TGTGCCAGCAGTTACCGACCTCGGACAGGGGTTGGTGGCTACACCTTC
J gene: TRBJ2-5; clone size: -; V gene: TRBV19; D gene: -; CDR3 protein: CASSIGAKETQYF; CDR3 DNA: TGTGCCAGTAGTATAGGGGCTAAAGAGACCCAGTACTTC
J gene: TRBJ1-6; clone size: -; V gene: TRBV2; D gene: TRBD1; CDR3 protein: CASSSTGGSNSPLHF; CDR3 DNA: TGTGCCAGCAGCTCGACAGGGGGCAGTAATTCACCCCTCCACTTT
J gene: TRBJ1-5; clone size: -; V gene: TRBV5-1; D gene: -; CDR3 protein: CASSWAPGSNQPQHF; CDR3 DNA: TGCGCCAGCAGCTGGGCCCCAGGGTCCAATCAGCCCCAGCATTTT
J gene: TRBJ1-5; clone size: -; V gene: TRBV13; D gene: -; CDR3 protein: CASSPQRGPQHF; CDR3 DNA: TGTGCCAGCAGCCCTCAACGGGGGCCCCAGCATTTT
J gene: TRBJ2-5; clone size: -; V gene: TRBV19; D gene: TRBD1; CDR3 protein: CASRPGGGLGEETQYF; CDR3 DNA: TGTGCCAGTAGACCAGGGGGCGGCTTGGGAGAGGAGACCCAGTACTTC
J gene: TRBJ2-1; clone size: -; V gene: TRBV19; D gene: -; CDR3 protein: CASSIRYARSYNEQFF; CDR3 DNA: TGTGCCAGTAGTATCCGCTACGCTCGATCCTACAATGAGCAGTTCTTC
J gene: TRBJ1-3; clone size: -; V gene: TRBV4-1; D gene: -; CDR3 protein: CASSQDAGASSGNTIYF; CDR3 DNA: TGCGCCAGCAGCCAAGACGCGGGAGCCTCCTCTGGAAACACCATATATTTT
J gene: TRBJ2-2; clone size: -; V gene: TRBV9; D gene: -; CDR3 protein: CASSVVGSPGELFF; CDR3 DNA: TGTGCCAGCAGCGTAGTAGGGAGCCCCGGGGAGCTGTTTTTT
J gene: TRBJ2-1; clone size: -; V gene: TRBV11-3; D gene: -; CDR3 protein: CASSLGRGYNEQFF; CDR3 DNA: TGTGCCAGCAGCTTAGGCAGGGGATACAATGAGCAGTTCTTC
J gene: TRBJ1-2; clone size: many; V gene: TRBV2; D gene: -; CDR3 protein: CASSALGDGYTF; CDR3 DNA: TGTGCCAGCAGTGCTCTCGGAGATGGCTACACCTTC
J gene: TRBJ1-2; clone size: -; V gene: TRBV5-6; D gene: TRBD1; CDR3 protein: CASSLVGQARIYGYTF; CDR3 DNA: TGTGCCAGCAGCTTGGTCGGACAGGCAAGGATTTATGGCTACACCTTC
J gene: TRBJ1-3; clone size: -; V gene: TRBV7-2; D gene: -; CDR3 protein: CASRKTASGNTIYF; CDR3 DNA: TGTGCCAGCAGAAAGACAGCCTCTGGAAACACCATATATTTT
J gene: TRBJ1-1; clone size: -; V gene: TRBV18; D gene: TRBD1; CDR3 protein: CASSGVGQGTTEAFF; CDR3 DNA: TGTGCCAGCTCAGGGGTGGGACAGGGGACCACTGAAGCTTTCTTT
J gene: TRBJ2-3; clone size: -; V gene: TRBV18; D gene: TRBD2; CDR3 protein: CASSPLSPTSGGAVGTDTQYF; CDR3 DNA: TGTGCCAGCTCACCACTGTCCCCCACTAGCGGGGGGGCCGTCGGCACAGATACGCAGTATTTT
J gene: TRBJ2-3; clone size: -; V gene: TRBV19; D gene: TRBD2; CDR3 protein: CASTPGTSGLREGDTQYF; CDR3 DNA: TGTGCCAGTACCCCCGGAACTAGCGGCCTCAGAGAGGGAGATACGCAGTATTTT
J gene: TRBJ2-7; clone size: -; V gene: TRBV5-1; D gene: TRBD2; CDR3 protein: CASSLGAGAFYEQYF; CDR3 DNA: TGCGCCAGCAGCTTGGGAGCGGGAGCCTTCTACGAGCAGTACTTC
J gene: TRBJ1-1; clone size: -; V gene: TRBV24-1; D gene: -; CDR3 protein: CATSDLPGQKNTEAFF; CDR3 DNA: TGTGCCACCAGTGATTTGCCTGGCCAGAAGAACACTGAAGCTTTCTTT
J gene: TRBJ1-4; clone size: -; V gene: TRBV5-6; D gene: -; CDR3 protein: CASSRAGGSANEKLFF; CDR3 DNA: TGTGCCAGCAGTCGGGCGGGGGGTTCAGCTAATGAAAAACTGTTTTTT
J gene: TRBJ2-1; clone size: once; V gene: TRBV7-3; D gene: TRBD2; CDR3 protein: CASSLGTSGGNEQFF; CDR3 DNA: TGTGCCAGCAGCTTAGGGACTAGCGGGGGAAATGAGCAGTTCTTC
J gene: TRBJ2-2; clone size: -; V gene: TRBV7-9; D gene: TRBD1; CDR3 protein: CASSHRTGQGELFF; CDR3 DNA: TGTGCCAGCAGCCACCGGACAGGTCAGGGGGAGCTGTTTTTT